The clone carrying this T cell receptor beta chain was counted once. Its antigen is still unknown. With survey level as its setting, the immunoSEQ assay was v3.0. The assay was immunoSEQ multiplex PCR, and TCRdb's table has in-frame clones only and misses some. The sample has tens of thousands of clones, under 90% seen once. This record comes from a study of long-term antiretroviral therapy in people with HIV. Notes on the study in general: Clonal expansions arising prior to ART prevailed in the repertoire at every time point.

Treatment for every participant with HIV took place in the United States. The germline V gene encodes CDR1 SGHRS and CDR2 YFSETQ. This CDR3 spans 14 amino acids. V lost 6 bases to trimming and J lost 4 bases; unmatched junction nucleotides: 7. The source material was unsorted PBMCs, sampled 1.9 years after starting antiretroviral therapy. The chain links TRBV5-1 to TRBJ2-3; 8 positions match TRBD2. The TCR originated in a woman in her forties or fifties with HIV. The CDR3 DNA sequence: TGCGCCAGCATAGGGAGCGGGGGCTCAGATACGCAGTATTTT. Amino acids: CASIGSGGSDTQYF. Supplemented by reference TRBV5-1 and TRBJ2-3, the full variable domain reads KAGVTQTPRYLIKTRGQQVTLSCSPISGHRSVSWYQQTPGQGLQFLFEYFSETQRNKGNFPGRFSGRQFSNSRSEMNVSTLELGDSALYLCASIGSGGSDTQYFGPGTRLTVL.